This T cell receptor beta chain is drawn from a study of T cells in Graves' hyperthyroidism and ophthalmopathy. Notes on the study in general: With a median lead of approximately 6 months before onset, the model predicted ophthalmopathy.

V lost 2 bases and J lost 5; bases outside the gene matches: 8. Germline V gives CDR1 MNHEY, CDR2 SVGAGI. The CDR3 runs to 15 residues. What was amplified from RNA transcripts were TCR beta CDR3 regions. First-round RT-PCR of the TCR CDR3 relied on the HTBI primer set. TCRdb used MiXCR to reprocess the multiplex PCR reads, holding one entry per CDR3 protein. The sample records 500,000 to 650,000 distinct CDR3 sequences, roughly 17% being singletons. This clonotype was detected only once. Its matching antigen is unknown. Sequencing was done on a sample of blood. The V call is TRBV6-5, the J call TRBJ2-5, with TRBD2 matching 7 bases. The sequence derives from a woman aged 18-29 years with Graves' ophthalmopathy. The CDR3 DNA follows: TGTGCCAGCAGTTACCGGGCGGGAGATTGGGAGACCCAGTACTTC. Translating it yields CASSYRAGDWETQYF.